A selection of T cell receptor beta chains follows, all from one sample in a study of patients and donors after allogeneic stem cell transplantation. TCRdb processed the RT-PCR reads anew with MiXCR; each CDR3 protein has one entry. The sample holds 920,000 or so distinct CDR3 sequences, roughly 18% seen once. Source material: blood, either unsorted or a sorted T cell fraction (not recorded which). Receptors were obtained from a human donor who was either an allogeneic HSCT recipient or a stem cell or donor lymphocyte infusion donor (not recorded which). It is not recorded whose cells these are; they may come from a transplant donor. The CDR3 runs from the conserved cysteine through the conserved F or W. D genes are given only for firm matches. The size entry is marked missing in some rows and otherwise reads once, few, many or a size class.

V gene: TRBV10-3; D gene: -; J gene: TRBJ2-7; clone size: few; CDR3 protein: CAISEMTYEQYF; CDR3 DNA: TGTGCCATCAGTGAGATGACCTACGAGCAGTACTTC
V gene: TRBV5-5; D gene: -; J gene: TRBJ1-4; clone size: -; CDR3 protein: CASSPGLREKLFF; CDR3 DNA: TGTGCCAGCAGCCCCGGACTTAGAGAAAAACTGTTTTTT
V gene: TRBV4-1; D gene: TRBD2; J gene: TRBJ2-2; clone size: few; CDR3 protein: CASSTLGTSGGAKAGELFF; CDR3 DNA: TGCGCCAGCAGCACCCTAGGGACTAGCGGGGGGGCGAAGGCCGGGGAGCTGTTTTTT
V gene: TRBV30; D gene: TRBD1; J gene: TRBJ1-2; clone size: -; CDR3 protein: CAWRSGGVRGYTF; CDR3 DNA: TGTGCCTGGAGATCAGGGGGCGTCCGTGGCTACACCTTC
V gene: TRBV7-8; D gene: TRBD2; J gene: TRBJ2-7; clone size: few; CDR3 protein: CASTLAGAYEQYF; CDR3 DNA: TGTGCCAGCACCCTAGCGGGCGCCTACGAGCAGTACTTC
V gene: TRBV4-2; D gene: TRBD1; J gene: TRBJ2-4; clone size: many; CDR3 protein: CASSQEMGLRQGEAKNIQYF; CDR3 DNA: TGTGCCAGCAGCCAAGAGATGGGGTTAAGGCAGGGGGAGGCCAAAAACATTCAGTACTTC
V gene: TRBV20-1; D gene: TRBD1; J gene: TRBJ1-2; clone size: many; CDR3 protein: CSASRDRAMRYTF; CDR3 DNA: TGCAGTGCTTCAAGAGACAGGGCGATGCGCTACACCTTC
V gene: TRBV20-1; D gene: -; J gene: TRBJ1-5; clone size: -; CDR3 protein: CSARDNQGKSNQPQHF; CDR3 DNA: TGCAGTGCTAGAGATAATCAGGGGAAAAGCAATCAGCCCCAGCATTTT
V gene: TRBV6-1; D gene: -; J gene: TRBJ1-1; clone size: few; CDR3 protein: CASSALRGAPSTEAFF; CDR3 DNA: TGTGCCAGCAGCGCCCTCCGAGGGGCTCCGAGCACTGAAGCTTTCTTT
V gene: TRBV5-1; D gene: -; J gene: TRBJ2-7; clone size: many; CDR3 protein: CASSTGPTYEQYF; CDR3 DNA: TGCGCCAGCAGCACGGGACCAACCTACGAGCAGTACTTC
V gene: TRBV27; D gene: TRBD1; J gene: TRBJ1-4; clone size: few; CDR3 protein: CASSPGDRSNEKLFF; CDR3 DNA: TGTGCCAGCAGTCCCGGGGACAGGTCTAATGAAAAACTGTTTTTT
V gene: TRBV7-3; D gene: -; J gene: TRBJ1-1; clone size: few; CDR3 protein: CASGGHTEAFF; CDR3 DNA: TGTGCCAGCGGGGGTCACACTGAAGCTTTCTTT
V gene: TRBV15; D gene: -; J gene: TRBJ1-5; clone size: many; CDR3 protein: CATSTEIIIQPQHF; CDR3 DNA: TGTGCCACCAGCACCGAGATCATAATCCAGCCCCAGCATTTT
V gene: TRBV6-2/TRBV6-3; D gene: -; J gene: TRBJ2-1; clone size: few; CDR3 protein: CASTGTNTYNEQFF; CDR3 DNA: TGTGCCAGCACAGGGACAAACACCTACAATGAGCAGTTCTTC
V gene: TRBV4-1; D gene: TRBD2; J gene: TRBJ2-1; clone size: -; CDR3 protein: CASSQVISGGVYNEQFF; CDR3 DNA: TGCGCCAGCAGCCAAGTGATCTCGGGGGGGGTATACAATGAGCAGTTCTTC
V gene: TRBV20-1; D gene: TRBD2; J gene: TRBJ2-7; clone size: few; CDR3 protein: CSARGEGYSYEQYF; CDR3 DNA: TGCAGTGCCCGGGGGGAGGGATACTCCTACGAGCAGTACTTC
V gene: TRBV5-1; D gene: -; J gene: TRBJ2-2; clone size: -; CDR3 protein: CASSPSGLLSTGELFF; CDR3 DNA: TGCGCCAGCAGCCCATCCGGGCTCCTCAGCACCGGGGAGCTGTTTTTT
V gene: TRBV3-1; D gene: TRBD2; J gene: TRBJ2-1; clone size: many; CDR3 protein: CASSESGRTNNEQFF; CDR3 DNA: TGTGCCAGCAGCGAGAGCGGGAGGACAAACAATGAGCAGTTCTTC